These T cell receptor beta chains were read from a single sample in a study of cytomegalovirus exposure and HLA in healthy donors. TCRdb keeps only in-frame clones here, not all; method: immunoSEQ multiplex PCR. The sample lists 150,000 to 180,000 clones, roughly 80% seen once, with over 6% in the top ten. Sequenced input: PBMCs. All receptors derive from a man aged 30 to 39 in good health and CMV-seropositive. Each CDR3 is given with its conserved first and last residue.

V	J	CDR3
TRBV19	TRBJ2-7	CASNGGAATDYEQYF
TRBV2	TRBJ1-1	CASSEGVMRRGKDTEAFF
TRBV5-1	TRBJ2-7	CASRGTSGSNEQYF
TRBV7-6	TRBJ2-7	CASSLGVAGGVYEQYF
TRBV6-1	TRBJ2-5	CASSVNIQETQYF
TRBV9	TRBJ2-7	CASSPILQAYEQYF
TRBV28	TRBJ2-7	CASSLDGTSGNYEQYF
TRBV2	TRBJ2-7	CASNWREDHEQYF
TRBV7-9	TRBJ1-3	CASSLQAGNTIYF
TRBV4-2	TRBJ2-2	CASSQDSGPGELFF